These 6 T cell receptor beta chains were sequenced from one sample in a study of OX40 agonist ivuxolimab in advanced cancers. Repertoires were generated with immunoSEQ multiplex PCR, while TCRdb's copy carries only in-frame clones and drops some. The sample lists tens of thousands of clones, about 86% occurring once. The input for sequencing was CD4+ or CD8+ T cells sorted from blood, taken in a trial of the OX40 agonist ivuxolimab. The receptor set was obtained from an adult with an advanced solid tumor such as melanoma, head and neck, liver or kidney cancer.

The rearrangement uses TRBV7-8 and TRBJ2-3; 9 bases match TRBD2. CDR3 length: 16 residues. In germline, CDR1 is SGHVS, CDR2 FQNEAQ. Trimming cost V 1 base and J 0 bases; bases outside gene matches: 2. The CDR3 region has the DNA TGTGCCAGCAGCTTAGAGGCGGGGGGGAGCACAGATACGCAGTATTTT. Amino acid sequence: CASSLEAGGSTDTQYF.

The rearrangement links TRBV20-1 to TRBJ2-3; no firm D call. CDR3 length equals 11 residues. V lost 0 bases and J lost 4, with 2 bases in between. Germline V CDR1 and CDR2: DFQATT, SNEGSKA (reference sequence). For the CDR3, the DNA is TGCAGTGCTAGAGATTCAGATACGCAGTATTTT. Protein: CSARDSDTQYF.

V and J are TRBV18 and TRBJ2-7, with D perhaps given as TRBD1 or TRBD2 (6 bases each). CDR3 length equals 14 residues. V gave up 2 bases and J gave up 3 bases, with 11 bases separating them. CDR1 is KGHSH and CDR2 is LQKENI in the germline V gene. CDR3 protein: CASSPTGANYEQYF. The CDR3 DNA reads TGTGCCAGCTCACCAACGGGGGCCAACTACGAGCAGTACTTC.

This chain uses TRBV7-2 with TRBJ1-3, with unresolved D. The CDR3 is 14 residues long. V was pared by 5 bases and J by 0 bases, with 8 bases between. From germline, CDR1 is SGHTA and CDR2 FQGNSA. CDR3 DNA: TGTGCCAGCAGCGTTAAAGGCTCTGGAAACACCATATATTTT. This encodes CASSVKGSGNTIYF.

This rearrangement joins TRBV15 to TRBJ2-3; D gene uncertain. CDR1 and CDR2 (germline): LNHNV, YYDKDF (reference sequence). V shed 0 bases and J shed 3 bases, with 10 bases lying between them. The CDR3 loop spans 15 amino acids. The CDR3 DNA is TGTGCCACCAGCAGAGAGTCGGGCAGGACAGATACGCAGTATTTT. Translating it yields CATSRESGRTDTQYF. The full variable domain, with the rest looked up from reference TRBV15 and TRBJ2-3, is DAMVIQNPRYQVTQFGKPVTLSCSQTLNHNVMYWYQQKSSQAPKLLFHYYDKDFNNEADTPDNFQSRRPNTSFCFLDIRSPGLGDTAMYLCATSRESGRTDTQYFGPGTRLTVL.

This clone has just one count. The V call is TRBV7-9, the J call TRBJ1-1; D is perhaps TRBD1 (6 bases). This CDR3 contains 16 residues. The germline V and J ends were trimmed by 5 bases and 2 bases, with 18 bases remaining between them. Germline V lookup: CDR1 SEHNR, CDR2 FQNEAQ (reference sequence). The CDR3 here is CASSPPDSEPNTEAFF. In DNA form, the CDR3 reads TGTGCCAGCAGCCCTCCGGACAGCGAGCCAAACACTGAAGCTTTCTTT.